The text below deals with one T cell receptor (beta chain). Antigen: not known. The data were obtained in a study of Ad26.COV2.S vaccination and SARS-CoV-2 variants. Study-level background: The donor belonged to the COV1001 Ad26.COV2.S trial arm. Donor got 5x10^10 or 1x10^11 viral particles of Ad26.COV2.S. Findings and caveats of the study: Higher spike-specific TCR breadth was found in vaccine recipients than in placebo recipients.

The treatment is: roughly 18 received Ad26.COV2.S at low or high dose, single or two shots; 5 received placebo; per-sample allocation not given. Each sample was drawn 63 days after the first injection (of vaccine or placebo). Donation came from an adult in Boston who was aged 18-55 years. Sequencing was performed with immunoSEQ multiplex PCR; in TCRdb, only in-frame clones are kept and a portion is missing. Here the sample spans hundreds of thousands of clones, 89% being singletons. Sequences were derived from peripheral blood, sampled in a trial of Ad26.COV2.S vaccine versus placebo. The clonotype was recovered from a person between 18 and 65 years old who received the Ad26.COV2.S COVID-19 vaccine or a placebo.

In DNA, the CDR3 is TGCAGTGCGGCACAGGGGGAAGGTGCTTTCTTT. This translates into CSAAQGEGAFF. The gene calls are TRBV20-1 and TRBJ1-1, with TRBD1 matching 8 bases. Per the germline V gene, CDR1 is DFQATT and CDR2 is SNEGSKA (reference sequence). Trimming removed 6 bases from V and 11 bases from J; junction bases left unmatched: 8. This CDR3 has 11 residues.